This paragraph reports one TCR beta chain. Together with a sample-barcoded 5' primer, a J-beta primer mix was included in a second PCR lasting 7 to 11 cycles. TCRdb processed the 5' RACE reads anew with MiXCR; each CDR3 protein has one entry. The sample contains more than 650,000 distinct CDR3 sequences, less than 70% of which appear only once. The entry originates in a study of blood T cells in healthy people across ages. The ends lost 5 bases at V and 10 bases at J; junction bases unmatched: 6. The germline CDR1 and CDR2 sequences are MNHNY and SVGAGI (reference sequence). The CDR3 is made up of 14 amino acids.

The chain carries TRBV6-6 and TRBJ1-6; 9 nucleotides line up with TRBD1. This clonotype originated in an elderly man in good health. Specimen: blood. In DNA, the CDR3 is TGTGCCAGCAGTGGAGGGACAGGGCTCTCACCCCTCCACTTT. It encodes CASSGGTGLSPLHF.